This TCR beta chain was obtained from a study of OX40 agonist ivuxolimab in advanced cancers. Profiling relied on immunoSEQ multiplex PCR, and the TCRdb table lists in-frame clones only, not all of them. The table includes 45,000 to 60,000 clones, over 85% detected once. This sample comprised CD4+ or CD8+ T cells sorted from blood, obtained in a trial of the OX40 agonist ivuxolimab. The origin of this receptor is an adult with an advanced solid tumor such as melanoma, head and neck, liver or kidney cancer.

This chain's CDR3 is CASSWGGGAAYEQYF. For the CDR3, the DNA is TGTGCCAGCAGTTGGGGAGGGGGGGCTGCCTACGAGCAGTACTTC. This chain links TRBV27 with TRBJ2-7; a weak D match, TRBD2 (7 bases). V shed 4 bases and J shed 2 bases, with 15 bases lying between them. The length of the CDR3 is 15 residues. Looked up from germline, CDR1 is MNHEY and CDR2 is SMNVEV (reference sequence).